What follows are 19 T cell receptor beta chains derived from one specimen sequenced in a study of shared clonotypes between healthy human individuals (dated by TCRdb to about 2020). CD8 naive samples consisted of CD45RO-negative cells that were positively selected for CCR7, yielding a CD45RA+CCR7+ population without TemRA cells. Library construction relied on the immunoSEQ multiplex PCR assay. TCRdb mirrors the immuneACCESS table, restricted to in-frame sequences. Some clones are absent from its copies; in checked studies, under half trace to an unresolved V gene, and the reason for the others is unknown. The sample profile shows fewer than 1 million clones; roughly 96% of them were found once. The ten biggest clones cover roughly 0.23% of the sample. Sequenced: naive CD8+ T cells sorted from blood. The cell subset or site label, as the study defines it: CD45RA+CCR7+. Receptors originate from a man aged 25-45 years in good health.

The V and J genes are TRBV11-2 and TRBJ2-1; TRBD2 matches at 8 bases. Germline V gene data show CDR1 as SGHAT and CDR2 as FQNNGV. CDR3 length: 17 amino acids. V was clipped by 5 bases and J by 1 base; unmatched bases: 10. The CDR3 region is CASSPPPGGASYNEQFF. DNA of the CDR3: TGTGCCAGCAGCCCACCCCCCGGGGGGGCTTCCTACAATGAGCAGTTCTTC.

V usage is TRBV11-2 and J usage is TRBJ1-1; 9 bases match TRBD1. Germline CDR1 and CDR2: SGHAT and FQNNGV. The J segment lost 7 bases and the V segment lost 2 bases, leaving 8 bases of the junction unmatched. The CDR3 consists of 15 residues. CDR3 protein: CASSLTVDRGNEAFF. Written as DNA, the CDR3 is TGTGCCAGCAGCTTAACCGTGGACAGGGGTAATGAAGCTTTCTTT.

The chain uses TRBV29-1 and TRBJ1-2; 9 nucleotides agree with TRBD1. With V trimmed by 1 base and J by 4 bases, 13 bases remained unmatched. Per the germline V gene, CDR1 is SQVTM and CDR2 is ANQGSEA. There are 17 residues in the CDR3. The CDR3, as DNA: TGCAGCGTTGAAGGGCGGACAGGGGAGGCCACGGGCTATGGCTACACCTTC. Encoded protein: CSVEGRTGEATGYGYTF.

The gene calls are TRBV29-1 and TRBJ2-5, with TRBD2 matching over 7 bases. The junction had 6 bases not matched to a gene; V was cut back by 3 bases and J by 5 bases. Germline V gene lookup returns CDR1 SQVTM and CDR2 ANQGSEA. CDR3 length: 13 residues. The CDR3 reads CSVDGDYLETQYF. The CDR3 DNA reads TGCAGCGTTGATGGGGACTACCTGGAGACCCAGTACTTC.

CDR3 region: CASSPATTGKVIETQYF. In nucleotides, the CDR3 is TGTGCCAGCAGTCCAGCCACTACAGGGAAGGTGATTGAGACCCAGTACTTC. V gene TRBV27 combines with J gene TRBJ2-5; tentative D call: TRBD1 (6 bases). The CDR3 runs to 17 residues. Germline CDR1 and CDR2: MNHEY and SMNVEV (reference sequence). V was clipped by 5 bases and J by 5 bases, with 24 bases between them.

The rearrangement uses TRBV2 and TRBJ2-7; the match to TRBD1 covers 9 bases. CDR3 length equals 15 residues. CDR1 and CDR2 from the germline V gene are SNHLY and FYNNEI. J gave up 5 bases and V 1 base, and 6 bases lay outside the gene matches. The CDR3 region is CASSEVGTGLNEQYF. The CDR3 nucleotides read TGTGCCAGCAGTGAAGTGGGGACAGGGCTCAACGAGCAGTACTTC.

The CDR3 region is CSGTGLAGSSYNEQFF. Here the CDR3 DNA reads TGCAGCGGGACAGGACTAGCGGGTAGCTCCTACAATGAGCAGTTCTTC. This chain links TRBV29-1 with TRBJ2-1, with 11 nucleotides matching TRBD2. The germline V gene has CDR1 SQVTM and CDR2 ANQGSEA. The CDR3 is 16 residues long. The V segment lost 7 bases and the J segment 0 bases; nucleotides outside the gene matches: 8.

This sequence joins TRBV7-8 and TRBJ2-7, with D unclear. The CDR3 runs to 14 residues. Trimming stripped 1 base from V and 2 bases from J, with 9 bases between. The germline gives CDR1 SGHVS, CDR2 FQNEAQ. CDR3 sequence: CASSLEGSAYEQYF. The CDR3 DNA is TGTGCCAGCAGCTTAGAGGGCAGCGCCTACGAGCAGTACTTC.

The J gene is TRBJ1-2, the V gene TRBV7-8; 9 positions match TRBD1. The CDR3 totals 18 residues. Germline V gene lookup returns CDR1 SGHVS and CDR2 FQNEAQ. Trimming cost V 4 bases and J 6 bases; bases outside gene matches: 18. The CDR3 region is CASSSPGQGPEMLDGYTF. Here the CDR3 DNA reads TGTGCCAGCAGCTCCCCGGGACAGGGCCCCGAAATGCTAGATGGCTACACCTTC.

V and J are TRBV19 and TRBJ2-7; 13 bases align to TRBD2. V gave up 5 bases and J gave up 5 bases; unmatched junction bases: 3. Germline V lookup: CDR1 LNHDA, CDR2 SQIVND (reference sequence). There are 14 residues in the CDR3. In DNA form, the CDR3 reads TGTGCCAGTAGTCCTGGGACTAGCGGGGACGAGCAGTACTTC. The encoded protein is CASSPGTSGDEQYF. Drawing the rest from reference TRBV19 and TRBJ2-7, the complete variable domain is DGGITQSPKYLFRKEGQNVTLSCEQNLNHDAMYWYRQDPGQGLRLIYYSQIVNDFQKGDIAEGYSVSREKKESFPLTVTSAQKNPTAFYLCASSPGTSGDEQYFGPGTRLTVT.

Note on this clone: The sample holds other DNA sequences that translate to the same CDR3. This rearrangement joins TRBV27 to TRBJ1-5; 7 nucleotides agree with TRBD1. V trimming: 2 bases; J trimming: 3 bases; junction bases outside the gene matches: 1. The CDR3 is 14 amino acids. Germline-derived CDR1 and CDR2 are MNHEY and SMNVEV (reference sequence). The CDR3 DNA reads TGTGCCAGCAGTTTACAGGGGGACAATCAGCCCCAGCATTTT. It encodes CASSLQGDNQPQHF.

This clone was seen once. The rearrangement links TRBV27 to TRBJ2-1, with 16 bases identical to TRBD2. The germline gives CDR1 MNHEY, CDR2 SMNVEV (reference sequence). The CDR3 spans 16 residues. With 8 bases clipped from V and 8 bases from J, the junction kept 9 bases outside the gene matches. CDR3 bases: TGTGCCAGCCAACCGGGACTAGCGGGAGGGATATATGAGCAGTTCTTC. Protein: CASQPGLAGGIYEQFF.

The CDR3 region has the DNA TGTGCCAGCAGTGATTCCGAGACTTACTATGGCTACACCTTC. As protein: CASSDSETYYGYTF. The chain employs TRBV2 and TRBJ1-2; D is unclear. The CDR3 extends over 14 amino acids. CDR1 is SNHLY and CDR2 is FYNNEI in the germline V gene. V was clipped by 3 bases and J by 3 bases, with 11 bases between them.

The chain couples TRBV7-9 to TRBJ2-7; D call uncertain. The CDR3 runs 13 residues. V gave up 5 bases and J gave up 1 base, with 9 bases separating them. Looked up from germline, CDR1 is SEHNR and CDR2 is FQNEAQ (reference sequence). CDR3 in amino acids: CASSIGSSYEQYF. CDR3 DNA: TGTGCCAGCAGCATTGGATCTTCCTACGAGCAGTACTTC.

The gene calls are TRBV4-1 and TRBJ1-3; unclear D gene. Germline V gene sequence: CDR1 MGHRA, CDR2 YSYEKL. Trimming removed 3 bases at V and 4 bases at J, with 16 bases between. There are 16 residues in the CDR3. CDR3 sequence: CASSHLSRAGGNTIYF. CDR3 coding DNA: TGCGCCAGCAGCCACCTCTCTCGTGCGGGCGGAAACACCATATATTTT.

V usage is TRBV4-1 and J usage is TRBJ2-1; tentatively, D is TRBD2 (5 bases). V lost 0 bases, J lost 9 bases, and 9 bases lay in between. Germline V CDR1 and CDR2: MGHRA, YSYEKL. The CDR3 runs to 13 residues. CDR3 DNA: TGCGCCAGCAGCCAAGAGGGAGTCCTTGAGCAGTTCTTC. Its protein is CASSQEGVLEQFF.

The chain joins TRBV7-8 to TRBJ2-7, with 8 bases identical to TRBD1. The CDR3 has 16 amino acids. The germline V gene encodes CDR1 SGHVS and CDR2 FQNEAQ. After removal of 5 bases from V and 5 bases from J, the junction contained 14 bases not matched to a gene. The CDR3 is CASSEPPGGGSHEQYF. The CDR3 DNA reads as TGTGCCAGCAGCGAACCACCAGGGGGCGGGTCCCACGAGCAGTACTTC.

Notes on this clone: Other DNA sequences in the same sample also yield this CDR3. The V call is TRBV7-9, the J call TRBJ1-4, with a weak D call TRBD1 (5 bases). The germline CDR1 and CDR2 sequences are SEHNR and FQNEAQ (reference sequence). The CDR3 is 10 amino acids. The V end lost 8 bases, the J end lost 8 bases, and 6 bases lay between the germline ends. The CDR3 DNA is TGTGCCAGCCGGGGCGAAAAACTGTTTTTT. This gives the protein CASRGEKLFF.

The chain carries TRBV5-1 and TRBJ2-7; a possible D gene is TRBD1 (6 bases). V gave up 1 base and J gave up 5 bases, with 13 bases separating them. Per the germline V gene, CDR1 is SGHRS and CDR2 is YFSETQ. CDR3 length equals 14 residues. The CDR3 DNA follows: TGCGCCAGCAGCTTGCAAACAGGGATCGACGAGCAGTACTTC. Translated, it gives CASSLQTGIDEQYF. Full variable domain (rest looked up from reference TRBV5-1 and TRBJ2-7): KAGVTQTPRYLIKTRGQQVTLSCSPISGHRSVSWYQQTPGQGLQFLFEYFSETQRNKGNFPGRFSGRQFSNSRSEMNVSTLELGDSALYLCASSLQTGIDEQYFGPGTRLTVT.